The 22 T cell receptor beta chains given below trace back to one sample, sequenced in a study of T cells in Graves' hyperthyroidism and ophthalmopathy. TCR beta CDR3 region amplification was performed from RNA transcripts. During a first-round RT-PCR of the TCR CDR3, the HTBI primer set was used. TCRdb used MiXCR to reprocess the multiplex PCR reads, holding one entry per CDR3 protein. This sample has almost 500,000 distinct CDR3 sequences, with under 25% found just once. Sequenced: blood. These receptors were taken from a woman in her 70s with Graves' ophthalmopathy.

This clonotype was detected many times. V usage is TRBV3-1 and J usage is TRBJ1-5, with D possibly matching TRBD1 (6 bases). CDR1 is LGHDT, CDR2 YNNKEL, per germline (reference sequence). V was shortened by 3 bases and J by 1 base, with 10 bases between the two germline ends. The CDR3 consists of 15 residues. CDR3: CASSQGAVSNQPQHF. The DNA for the CDR3 is TGTGCCAGCAGCCAGGGGGCAGTAAGCAATCAGCCCCAGCATTTT.

This clonotype was detected a few times. The rearrangement joins TRBV28 to TRBJ2-4; D is uncertain. Germline V gene lookup returns CDR1 MDHEN and CDR2 SYDVKM. The CDR3 totals 14 residues. V was cut by 1 base and J by 1 base, with 5 bases left in between. CDR3 amino acids: CASSLFQAKNIQYF. CDR3 DNA sequence: TGTGCCAGCAGTTTATTCCAGGCCAAAAACATTCAGTACTTC.

The chain employs TRBV25-1 and TRBJ2-1; 9 positions agree with TRBD2. J gave up 7 bases and V 5 bases, and 3 bases lay outside the gene matches. This CDR3 is 13 amino acids long. The germline V gene encodes CDR1 MGHDK and CDR2 SYGVNS. CDR3 nucleotides: TGTGCCAGCAGTCCAGCGGGAGGAAATGAGCAGTTCTTC. Amino acid sequence: CASSPAGGNEQFF.

This clonotype was seen only a few times. The CDR3: CASNTGEGEKLFF. CDR3 sequence (DNA): TGTGCCAGCAATACAGGGGAGGGTGAAAAACTGTTTTTT. V is TRBV6-1 and J is TRBJ1-4; the match to TRBD1 covers 7 bases. CDR1 and CDR2 (germline): MNHNS, SASEGT. V lost 7 bases and J lost 7; bases outside the gene matches: 6. CDR3 length: 13 amino acids.

This clonotype was seen a handful of times. The V and J genes are TRBV10-3 and TRBJ2-5; D perhaps matches TRBD2 (6 bases). The CDR3 consists of 14 residues. The germline V gene encodes CDR1 ENHRY and CDR2 SYGVKD. Trimming pared 10 bases from V and 5 bases from J, leaving 20 bases between. The CDR3 reads CATRGGAREETQYF. CDR3 nucleotide sequence: TGTGCCACCAGAGGAGGGGCGCGAGAGGAGACCCAGTACTTC.

A few counts support this clonotype. V is TRBV7-9 and J is TRBJ1-1; D might be TRBD1 (5 bases). V was cut by 7 bases and J by 0 bases, with 15 bases left in between. The CDR3 consists of 15 residues. The V gene's germline CDR1 is SEHNR and CDR2 FQNEAQ (reference sequence). CDR3 in amino acids: CASTPSGTVNTEAFF. The CDR3 DNA follows: TGTGCCAGCACCCCGTCCGGGACTGTGAACACTGAAGCTTTCTTT.

The chain combines TRBV4-3 with TRBJ1-1, with D hard to call. This CDR3 is 14 amino acids long. Between the trimmed V and J ends, which lost 1 base and 4 bases, there was a span of 10 bases. Germline V gene sequence: CDR1 LGHNA, CDR2 YSLEER. The CDR3 is CASSQVTRGTEAFF. The CDR3 DNA is TGCGCCAGCAGCCAAGTAACCCGGGGCACTGAAGCTTTCTTT.

This clonotype occurred a few times. This chain links TRBV29-1 with TRBJ2-3; no definite D call. The V end lost 3 bases, the J end lost 3 bases, and 4 bases lay between the germline ends. The CDR3 is 11 amino acids. Germline CDR1 reads SQVTM; CDR2 reads ANQGSEA. The CDR3 sequence: CSVEMTDTQYF. The CDR3 bases are TGCAGCGTTGAGATGACAGATACGCAGTATTTT.

This clonotype was counted a few times. This chain joins TRBV20-1 and TRBJ1-5; D not certain. The germline V gene encodes CDR1 DFQATT and CDR2 SNEGSKA (reference sequence). CDR3 size: 17 residues. V lost 3 bases and J 0 bases, leaving 18 bases between the germline ends. CDR3 sequence: CSASRWPGGNSNQPQHF. The CDR3 DNA follows: TGCAGTGCTAGTCGGTGGCCTGGTGGTAATAGCAATCAGCCCCAGCATTTT.

V gene TRBV20-1 combines with J gene TRBJ2-1; D may be TRBD1 (5 bases). Germline V lookup: CDR1 DFQATT, CDR2 SNEGSKA (reference sequence). The CDR3 runs to 12 residues. Trimming shortened V by 7 bases and J by 9 bases, and 16 bases separated the two germline ends. The CDR3 is CSVVLQGSEQFF. CDR3 nucleotide sequence: TGCAGTGTTGTGCTGCAGGGCAGTGAGCAGTTCTTC.

On this clonotype: One junction end does not reproduce the germline sequence, and a read error may be involved. V gene TRBV27 combines with J gene TRBJ2-3, with D possibly TRBD2 on 5 matching bases. This CDR3 contains 17 residues. Germline V lookup: CDR1 MNHEY, CDR2 SMNVEV (reference sequence). CDR3 sequence: CASSLEAAASSIDTQYF. The DNA for the CDR3 is TGTGCCAGCAGTTTAGAGGCAGCGGCCTCTAGCATAGATACGCAGTATTTT.

The CDR3 loop is CASSYSRGVSGNTIYF. Written as DNA, the CDR3 is TGTGCCAGCAGTTACTCGAGGGGGGTTTCTGGAAACACCATATATTTT. The chain couples TRBV6-5 to TRBJ1-3; a possible D gene is TRBD1 (6 bases). The length of the CDR3 is 16 residues. Germline V lookup: CDR1 MNHEY, CDR2 SVGAGI. Trimming removed 0 bases at V and 1 base at J, with 10 bases between.

This chain joins TRBV20-1 and TRBJ1-2, with 7 nucleotides matching TRBD1. Germline CDR1 DFQATT, CDR2 SNEGSKA (reference sequence). Trimming removed 6 bases from V and 4 bases from J; junction bases left unmatched: 8. CDR3 length: 13 residues. Here the CDR3 reads CSAPDRAGYGYTF. In DNA form, the CDR3 reads TGCAGTGCCCCAGACAGGGCGGGCTATGGCTACACCTTC.

This clonotype was picked up a small number of times. The chain joins TRBV25-1 to TRBJ2-5; a possible D gene is TRBD1 (5 bases). CDR3 length equals 17 residues. Germline CDR1 MGHDK, CDR2 SYGVNS. The V and J ends lost 6 bases and 5 bases respectively, with 25 bases between them. The CDR3 coding sequence is TGTGCCAGCAGCCCGAGAATTTCAGGGCCCCAACAGGAGACCCAGTACTTC. Amino acid sequence: CASSPRISGPQQETQYF. Drawing the rest from reference TRBV25-1 and TRBJ2-5, the complete variable domain is EADIYQTPRYLVIGTGKKITLECSQTMGHDKMYWYQQDPGMELHLIHYSYGVNSTEKGDLSSESTVSRIRTEHFPLTLESARPSHTSQYLCASSPRISGPQQETQYFGPGTRLLVL.

This clonotype was observed many times. The rearrangement links TRBV7-2 to TRBJ2-1; 10 bases map to TRBD2. V lost 0 bases to trimming and J lost 8 bases; unmatched junction nucleotides: 4. This CDR3 has 15 amino acids. Germline CDR1 SGHTA, CDR2 FQGNSA. The chain's CDR3 is CASSLALAGVHEQFF. DNA of the CDR3: TGTGCCAGCAGCTTAGCCCTAGCGGGAGTTCATGAGCAGTTCTTC.

Comment on this clonotype: Compared with germline, one end of the junction differs, possibly owing to a read error. V is TRBV5-1 and J is TRBJ2-1, with D maybe TRBD2 (6 bases). This CDR3 contains 16 residues. Germline CDR1 is SGHRS and CDR2 is YFSETQ. CDR3 sequence reads: CASSPGGGRSYNEQSF. As DNA, the CDR3 is TGCGCCAGCAGCCCCGGCGGAGGGCGGTCCTACAATGAGCAGTCCTTC.

With respect to this clonotype: One end of the junction is discordant with germline, which a read error may explain. The chain carries TRBV7-2 and TRBJ2-1; 10 nucleotides agree with TRBD2. This CDR3 spans 15 amino acids. The germline CDR1 and CDR2 sequences are SGHTA and FQGNSA. The CDR3 region is CASSPSGLAYNEQLF. In DNA, the CDR3 is TGTGCCAGCAGCCCTTCGGGACTAGCGTACAATGAGCAGCTCTTC. Using reference TRBV7-2 and TRBJ2-1 for the parts outside the CDR3, the full variable domain is GAGVSQSPSNKVTEKGKDVELRCDPISGHTALYWYRQSLGQGLEFLIYFQGNSAPDKSGLPSDRFSAERTGGSVSTLTIQRTQQEDSAVYLCASSPSGLAYNEQLFGPGTRLTVL.

V is TRBV11-2 and J is TRBJ2-7; TRBD1 aligns across 8 bases. J lost 2 bases, V lost 2 bases, and 11 bases had no gene match. Germline V gene data show CDR1 as SGHAT and CDR2 as FQNNGV. The CDR3 extends over 17 amino acids. The CDR3 region is CASSLTDRGSAPYEQYF. The CDR3 DNA follows: TGTGCCAGCAGCTTAACCGACAGGGGATCTGCACCCTACGAGCAGTACTTC.

This chain uses TRBV27 with TRBJ1-1; 7 positions agree with TRBD1. V lost 3 bases and J lost 3; bases outside the gene matches: 10. Germline-derived CDR1 and CDR2 are MNHEY and SMNVEV (reference sequence). CDR3 length equals 16 residues. The CDR3 protein is CASSLSGGVGDTEAFF. DNA of the CDR3: TGTGCCAGCAGTTTGTCAGGGGGAGTAGGTGACACTGAAGCTTTCTTT.

This chain uses TRBV7-9 with TRBJ1-2; 7 nucleotides align to TRBD1. CDR3 length: 14 residues. The trim removed 5 bases at V and 4 bases at J, leaving 7 bases unmatched. Germline V CDR1 and CDR2: SEHNR, FQNEAQ (reference sequence). The CDR3 region has the DNA TGTGCCAGCAGCCCCGGACAGGAGTCCTATGGCTACACCTTC. Its translation: CASSPGQESYGYTF.

This clonotype was counted many times. The chain has TRBV11-2 and TRBJ2-7, with 8 bases that match TRBD1. This CDR3 contains 14 residues. Germline CDR1 SGHAT, CDR2 FQNNGV. The J segment lost 0 bases and the V segment lost 3 bases, leaving 1 base of the junction unmatched. DNA of the CDR3: TGTGCCAGCAGCTTGGACAGGGCCTCCTACGAGCAGTACTTC. The encoded protein is CASSLDRASYEQYF.

This clonotype was detected a few times. This rearrangement joins TRBV19 to TRBJ2-5; 7 bases line up with TRBD1. The CDR3 sequence is 15 residues long. With V trimmed by 5 bases and J by 2 bases, 8 bases remained unmatched. Germline CDR1 LNHDA, CDR2 SQIVND (reference sequence). DNA for the CDR3: TGTGCCAGTAGTCCTGGGACAGTAGAGCAAGAGACCCAGTACTTC. Translation gives CASSPGTVEQETQYF. The full variable domain, rest sourced from reference TRBV19 and TRBJ2-5, is DGGITQSPKYLFRKEGQNVTLSCEQNLNHDAMYWYRQDPGQGLRLIYYSQIVNDFQKGDIAEGYSVSREKKESFPLTVTSAQKNPTAFYLCASSPGTVEQETQYFGPGTRLLVL.